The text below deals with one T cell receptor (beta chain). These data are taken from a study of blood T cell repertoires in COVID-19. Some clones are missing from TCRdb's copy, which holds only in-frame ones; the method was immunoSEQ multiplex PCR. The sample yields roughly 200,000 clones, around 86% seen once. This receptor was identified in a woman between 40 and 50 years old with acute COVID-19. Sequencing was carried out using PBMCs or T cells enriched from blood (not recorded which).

The CDR3 sequence: CASSHGGLDGYTF. DNA for the CDR3: TGTGCCAGCAGTCATGGGGGACTGGATGGCTACACCTTC. This chain links TRBV27 with TRBJ1-2, with D maybe TRBD1 (5 bases). V was shortened by 5 bases and J by 6 bases, with 13 bases between the two germline ends. Germline CDR1 MNHEY, CDR2 SMNVEV (reference sequence). This CDR3 comprises 13 residues.